The 17 T cell receptor beta chains presented below share a single source sample, sequenced in a study of CD39 and CD103 CD8 tumor-infiltrating T cells. Measured with immunoSEQ multiplex PCR; TCRdb has only the in-frame clones, and not every one. The sample has under 20,000 clones; 75% to 95% are singletons. Sequencing was done on a sample of CD8+ T cells sorted from blood. Subset here: total memory CD8 T cells (CD45RA-CCR7+/-) from blood or uninvolved lymph node. Source of these receptors: a human donor with head and neck squamous cell carcinoma.

The chain couples TRBV7-9 to TRBJ1-2; 8 nucleotides align to TRBD1. After removal of 4 bases from V and 5 bases from J, the junction contained 9 bases not matched to a gene. This CDR3 region has 15 residues. CDR1 is SEHNR, CDR2 FQNEAQ, per germline (reference sequence). The CDR3 is CASSSQGGQFYGYTF. CDR3 sequence (DNA): TGTGCCAGCAGCTCACAGGGGGGACAGTTTTATGGCTACACCTTC. Complete variable domain (other parts from reference TRBV7-9 and TRBJ1-2): DTGVSQNPRHKITKRGQNVTFRCDPISEHNRLYWYRQTLGQGPEFLTYFQNEAQLEKSRLLSDRFSAERPKGSFSTLEIQRTEQGDSAMYLCASSSQGGQFYGYTFGSGTRLTVV.

The chain couples TRBV11-2 to TRBJ2-5, with D possibly TRBD2 on 5 matching bases. Germline assignment: CDR1 SGHAT and CDR2 FQNNGV. The V end lost 4 bases, the J end lost 5 bases, and 17 bases lay between the germline ends. CDR3 length: 15 amino acids. CDR3 residues: CASSSSWANGETQYF. CDR3 sequence (DNA): TGTGCCAGCAGCTCTAGCTGGGCCAACGGGGAGACCCAGTACTTC.

This clone was seen only once. The rearrangement joins TRBV27 to TRBJ1-5; 9 bases align to TRBD1. The germline gives CDR1 MNHEY, CDR2 SMNVEV (reference sequence). The CDR3 loop spans 18 amino acids. V lost 6 bases, J lost 0 bases, and 12 bases stayed unmatched. The CDR3 DNA is TGTGCCAGCAGAACCACAACAGGGGGCCTATATAGCAATCAGCCCCAGCATTTT. Its protein is CASRTTTGGLYSNQPQHF.

The chain recombines TRBV6-6 with TRBJ2-7; the D gene is possibly TRBD1 (5 bases). There are 12 residues in the CDR3. The V gene's germline CDR1 is MNHNY and CDR2 SVGAGI (reference sequence). The V and J ends lost 4 bases and 6 bases respectively, with 10 bases between them. The CDR3 sequence: CASSFPGPEQYF. CDR3 in DNA: TGTGCCAGCAGTTTTCCAGGGCCCGAGCAGTACTTC.

The chain carries TRBV6-5 and TRBJ2-7, with 7 bases aligning to TRBD1. V shed 0 bases and J 3 bases; nucleotides not matched to a gene: 8. This CDR3 region has 16 residues. Germline V gene data show CDR1 as MNHEY and CDR2 as SVGAGI. The CDR3 here is CASSYSGQSSLYEQYF. CDR3 DNA: TGTGCCAGCAGTTACTCGGGACAGTCGAGCCTCTACGAGCAGTACTTC.

V usage is TRBV10-1 and J usage is TRBJ2-3; 8 positions match TRBD2. Trimming cost V 6 bases and J 2 bases; bases outside gene matches: 10. Germline-derived CDR1 and CDR2 are WNHNN and SYGVQD (reference sequence). The CDR3 totals 16 residues. CDR3 protein: CASSAGRGAHTDTQYF. The CDR3 DNA reads TGCGCCAGCAGCGCGGGGCGGGGGGCCCACACAGATACGCAGTATTTT.

This clone was observed once. The chain combines TRBV10-2 with TRBJ2-1, with TRBD2 matching over 7 bases. The V and J ends lost 7 bases and 5 bases, in that order; junction bases with no gene match: 8. Germline V gives CDR1 WSHSY, CDR2 SAAADI. The CDR3 spans 14 residues. The CDR3: CASKRGDPHNEQFF. The CDR3 nucleotides read TGCGCCAGCAAGCGGGGAGATCCACACAATGAGCAGTTCTTC.

The V call is TRBV14, the J call TRBJ1-1; D may be TRBD1 (5 bases). V was cut by 1 base and J by 1 base, with 19 bases left in between. The CDR3 spans 18 residues. Looked up from germline, CDR1 is SGHDN and CDR2 is FVKESK. Written as DNA, the CDR3 is TGTGCCAGCAGCCAAGGGGTAGGGGATTACCGGGCGAACACTGAAGCTTTCTTT. Translated, it gives CASSQGVGDYRANTEAFF.

This rearrangement joins TRBV19 to TRBJ2-1, with D unclear. Germline CDR1 and CDR2: LNHDA and SQIVND (reference sequence). The V end lost 3 bases, the J end lost 12 bases, and 15 bases lay between the germline ends. This CDR3 comprises 13 residues. In nucleotides, the CDR3 is TGTGCCAGTAGTATTCGTAGTTCAAAGTCGCAGTTCTTC. It is translated as CASSIRSSKSQFF.

The rearrangement uses TRBV7-9 and TRBJ1-3, with TRBD1 matching 10 bases. This CDR3 has 17 amino acids. CDR1 SEHNR and CDR2 FQNEAQ come from the germline V gene (reference sequence). Trimming cost V 5 bases and J 0 bases; bases outside gene matches: 7. The CDR3, as DNA: TGTGCCAGCAGCCCTCGGACAGGGGGTAGCTCTGGAAACACCATATATTTT. Translated, it gives CASSPRTGGSSGNTIYF.

This clone was detected once. This sequence joins TRBV6-1 and TRBJ2-7, with TRBD2 as a possible D gene (6 bases). V was clipped by 1 base and J by 7 bases, with 17 bases between them. The germline CDR1 and CDR2 sequences are MNHNS and SASEGT. The CDR3 sequence is 15 residues long. This chain's CDR3 is CASSEGSGILTEQYF. Written as DNA, the CDR3 is TGTGCCAGCAGTGAAGGTAGCGGAATCCTCACGGAGCAGTACTTC.

This chain links TRBV7-9 with TRBJ1-1; TRBD1 matches 7 bases. Germline V lookup: CDR1 SEHNR, CDR2 FQNEAQ (reference sequence). The CDR3 has 14 residues. V was clipped by 4 bases and J by 4 bases; unmatched bases: 6. CDR3 loop: CASSSPTGTTEAFF. DNA for the CDR3: TGTGCCAGCAGCTCGCCGACAGGGACCACTGAAGCTTTCTTT.

The chain has TRBV19 and TRBJ1-1; perhaps TRBD1 as D (6 bases). This CDR3 is 14 amino acids long. The V gene's germline CDR1 is LNHDA and CDR2 SQIVND (reference sequence). The V end lost 3 bases, the J end lost 5 bases, and 13 bases lay between the germline ends. CDR3 sequence reads: CASSIRGGWTEAFF. In DNA, the CDR3 is TGTGCCAGTAGTATTAGAGGGGGTTGGACTGAAGCTTTCTTT.

CDR3 DNA: TGTGCCAGCAGCACAGAGCTGTTGGCGGCGAACACTGAAGCTTTCTTT. This gives the protein CASSTELLAANTEAFF. This sequence joins TRBV13 and TRBJ1-1; the D is unclear. Germline values: CDR1 PRHDT, CDR2 FYEKMQ (reference sequence). Trimming left V 5 bases short and J 1 base short, with 17 bases between. This CDR3 has 16 residues.

This chain links TRBV5-4 with TRBJ2-2; TRBD1 agrees at 7 bases. Germline V CDR1 and CDR2: SGHNT, YYREEE (reference sequence). The CDR3 consists of 16 residues. V shed 5 bases, J shed 2 bases, and the junction held 9 bases outside the gene matches. Here the CDR3 DNA reads TGTGCCAGCAGGAATTTGAGGGGGCGCAACACCGGGGAGCTGTTTTTT. This sequence encodes CASRNLRGRNTGELFF.

The chain recombines TRBV9 with TRBJ1-5, with D possibly matching TRBD1 (5 bases). V lost 0 bases and J lost 7, with 11 bases in between. The CDR3 consists of 14 residues. The germline gives CDR1 SGDLS, CDR2 YYNGEE. This CDR3 reads CASSVGTGDQPQHF. The CDR3 coding sequence is TGTGCCAGCAGCGTAGGAACCGGGGACCAGCCCCAGCATTTT.

J is TRBJ2-7 and V is TRBV29-1; 8 nucleotides line up with TRBD1. Germline loops: CDR1 SQVTM, CDR2 ANQGSEA. J lost 2 bases, V lost 3 bases, and 6 bases had no gene match. The CDR3 totals 14 residues. The CDR3 DNA reads TGCAGCGTTGAGTTGGAGGACAGGGCCTACGAGCAGTACTTC. It encodes CSVELEDRAYEQYF.